These 9 T cell receptor beta chains originate from one sample sequenced in a study of CD8+ T cells in alopecia areata. Regarding treatment: oral pan-JAK inhibitor, 5-10 mg twice daily. RNA extraction and reverse transcription yielded cDNA as sequencing template. Method: immunoSEQ multiplex PCR; TCRdb's copy keeps in-frame clones and lacks some. This table holds approximately 200,000 clones, around 56% found once. The source was CD4+ T cells sorted from blood, collected at week 4, from a patient treated with tofacitinib. These receptors were collected from a human donor with alopecia areata.

J is TRBJ1-1 and V is TRBV4-1; D not certain. V dropped 1 base and J dropped 3 bases, with 18 bases sitting between them. The germline V gene has CDR1 MGHRA and CDR2 YSYEKL. This CDR3 contains 17 residues. The DNA for the CDR3 is TGCGCCAGCAGCCAAGGGAATGGGAGAGGGAAACACACTGAAGCTTTCTTT. Encoded protein: CASSQGNGRGKHTEAFF.

V is TRBV15 and J is TRBJ2-1; 7 nucleotides agree with TRBD1. Losses at the gene ends were 3 bases for V and 8 bases for J; bases not matched to a gene: 13. The CDR3 sequence is 16 residues long. Germline V gives CDR1 LNHNV, CDR2 YYDKDF (reference sequence). Here the CDR3 DNA reads TGTGCCACCAGCAGGCCCGTCGGACTCAGGGGGTATGAGCAGTTCTTC. The encoded protein is CATSRPVGLRGYEQFF.

This rearrangement joins TRBV6-5 to TRBJ1-5, with D hard to call. Germline V lookup: CDR1 MNHEY, CDR2 SVGAGI. Between the trimmed V and J ends, which lost 8 bases and 2 bases, there was a span of 13 bases. The CDR3 consists of 14 residues. The CDR3 nucleotides are TGTGCCAGCGCAAGCGGGTCTGGCAATCAGCCCCAGCATTTT. Protein: CASASGSGNQPQHF.

This clone was observed a few times. The chain recombines TRBV29-1 with TRBJ1-2, with a tentative D call TRBD1 (5 bases). CDR1 is SQVTM, CDR2 ANQGSEA, per germline. Trimming took 5 bases from V and 5 from J, leaving 18 bases between them. This CDR3 is built from 14 residues. The CDR3 here is CSVSQTGSGYGYTF. Written as DNA, the CDR3 is TGCAGCGTTTCCCAAACAGGCTCTGGATATGGCTACACCTTC.

This clone was counted at least ten times. The J gene is TRBJ2-4, the V gene TRBV7-2, with no clear D. The V gene's germline CDR1 is SGHTA and CDR2 FQGNSA. The CDR3 sequence is 14 residues long. Trimming removed 5 bases at V and 0 bases at J, with 8 bases between. CDR3 nucleotides: TGTGCCAGCAGCATTGCGGTAGCCAAAAACATTCAGTACTTC. It specifies CASSIAVAKNIQYF. Complete variable domain (other parts from reference TRBV7-2 and TRBJ2-4): GAGVSQSPSNKVTEKGKDVELRCDPISGHTALYWYRQSLGQGLEFLIYFQGNSAPDKSGLPSDRFSAERTGGSVSTLTIQRTQQEDSAVYLCASSIAVAKNIQYFGAGTRLSVL.

The chain combines TRBV5-1 with TRBJ1-1; no clear D gene. Germline V gives CDR1 SGHRS, CDR2 YFSETQ. This CDR3 spans 14 amino acids. The V and J ends lost 4 bases and 4 bases respectively, with 14 bases between them. CDR3 in DNA: TGCGCCAGCAGCGGCGACGTATGGGGCACTGAAGCTTTCTTT. Its translation: CASSGDVWGTEAFF. Full variable domain (remainder filled in from reference TRBV5-1 and TRBJ1-1): KAGVTQTPRYLIKTRGQQVTLSCSPISGHRSVSWYQQTPGQGLQFLFEYFSETQRNKGNFPGRFSGRQFSNSRSEMNVSTLELGDSALYLCASSGDVWGTEAFFGQGTRLTVV.

The J gene is TRBJ1-5, the V gene TRBV30; D is ambiguous. The ends were cut back, 1 base at V and 4 bases at J, with 11 bases in the middle. The germline V gene has CDR1 GTSNPN and CDR2 SVGIG (reference sequence). The CDR3 contains 14 residues. This CDR3 reads CAWSALGVNQPQHF. The CDR3, as DNA: TGTGCCTGGAGTGCCCTAGGTGTAAATCAGCCCCAGCATTTT.

The chain joins TRBV29-1 to TRBJ1-1; 7 bases map to TRBD1. Germline lookup yields CDR1 SQVTM and CDR2 ANQGSEA. The CDR3 is 12 residues long. V was clipped by 8 bases and J by 3 bases; unmatched bases: 6. CDR3 region: CSTHRGDTEAFF. The CDR3 DNA reads TGCAGCACCCACAGGGGAGACACTGAAGCTTTCTTT.

The gene calls are TRBV27 and TRBJ2-5, with D perhaps being TRBD1 or TRBD2 (5 bases each). V lost 5 bases and J lost 2, with 21 bases in between. Germline CDR1 MNHEY, CDR2 SMNVEV (reference sequence). The CDR3 length is 17 residues. DNA for the CDR3: TGTGCCAGCAGTCCCGGGATCTCCCATGGGGCTCAAGAGACCCAGTACTTC. This gives the protein CASSPGISHGAQETQYF.